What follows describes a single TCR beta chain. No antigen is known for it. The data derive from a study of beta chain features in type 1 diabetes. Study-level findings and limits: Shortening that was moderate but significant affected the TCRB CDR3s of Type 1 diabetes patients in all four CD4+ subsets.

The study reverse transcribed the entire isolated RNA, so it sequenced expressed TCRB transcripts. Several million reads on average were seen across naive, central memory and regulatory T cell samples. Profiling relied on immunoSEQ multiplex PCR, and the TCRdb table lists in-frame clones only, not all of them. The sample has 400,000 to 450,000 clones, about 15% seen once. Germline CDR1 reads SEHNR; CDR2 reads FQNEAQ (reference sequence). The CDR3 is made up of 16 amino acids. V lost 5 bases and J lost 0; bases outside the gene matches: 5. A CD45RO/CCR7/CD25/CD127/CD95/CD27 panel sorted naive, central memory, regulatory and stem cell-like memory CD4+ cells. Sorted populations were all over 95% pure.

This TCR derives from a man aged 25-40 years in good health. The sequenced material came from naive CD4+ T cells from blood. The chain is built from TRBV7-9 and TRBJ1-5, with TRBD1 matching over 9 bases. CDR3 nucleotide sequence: TGTGCCAGCAGCCCCATGGGACAGGGTAGCAATCAGCCCCAGCATTTT. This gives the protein CASSPMGQGSNQPQHF.